This T cell receptor (beta chain) comes out of a study of human T cells and chemical hapten exposure. Turning to the study itself: Sensitizing treatment utilized 2% DPC over an approximately 2 cm by approximately 2 cm portion of upper inner arm skin.

The V segment lost 2 bases and the J segment 5 bases; nucleotides outside the gene matches: 8. The CDR3 consists of 16 residues. Germline CDR1 MNHEY, CDR2 SVGAGI. This clonotype was counted a few times. The time point here: pre-sensitization, week 0. Treatment defined: therapeutic diphenylcyclopropenone sensitization with weekly scalp DPC. Via MiXCR, TCRdb re-called the RACE reads, giving one row per CDR3 protein. In the table there are 62,000 or so distinct CDR3 sequences, approximately 10% of which are singletons. The sequence came from a woman between 50 and 59 years old with alopecia areata. Some clones in this sample may be carry-over from other donors' samples. The sequencing here drew on whole blood, taken in connection with sensitization to the hapten diphenylcyclopropenone (DPC). V gene TRBV6-5 combines with J gene TRBJ2-7; 11 bases agree with TRBD2. The CDR3 reads CASSYTGLAGGNEQYF. CDR3 sequence (DNA): TGTGCCAGCAGTTACACGGGGCTAGCGGGGGGAAACGAGCAGTACTTC.